These T cell receptor beta chains were read from a single sample in a study of blood T cell repertoires in COVID-19. Here immunoSEQ multiplex PCR was the method, and the copy in TCRdb shows in-frame clones only, minus some. The data hold some 170,000 clones, with 70% to 90% observed a single time. The material sequenced was peripheral blood. The receptors originated from a man aged 35 to 55 with acute or convalescent COVID-19. CDR3s include the opening cysteine and the closing phenylalanine or tryptophan. A D gene is named only where the DNA matches it firmly. Clone size is not always given. Where it is, it says once, few, many or a class for expanded clones.

J	length	V	D	size	CDR3	DNA
TRBJ2-7	14	TRBV7-3	-	-	CASSPGLTDYEQYF	TGTGCCAGCAGTCCAGGATTGACGGACTACGAGCAGTACTTC
TRBJ2-1	15	TRBV28	TRBD1	-	CASSLSQGALNEQFF	TGTGCCAGCAGTTTATCCCAGGGGGCGCTGAATGAGCAGTTCTTC
TRBJ1-1	16	TRBV5-1	TRBD1	-	CASSARTGGPNTEAFF	TGCGCCAGCAGCGCTCGAACAGGGGGCCCGAACACTGAAGCTTTCTTT
TRBJ1-1	16	TRBV11-3	-	-	CASSLDSSGVNTEAFF	TGTGCCAGCAGCTTAGATAGCTCCGGGGTGAACACTGAAGCTTTCTTT
TRBJ1-1	13	TRBV27	TRBD1	once	CASNPDRGREAFF	TGTGCCAGCAATCCGGACAGGGGGCGTGAAGCTTTCTTT
TRBJ1-2	15	TRBV5-1	-	few	CASSPDGGLNYGYTF	TGCGCCAGCAGCCCGGACGGGGGGTTGAATTATGGCTACACCTTC
TRBJ1-1	13	TRBV12-3/TRBV12-4	-	-	CASTHGQTTEAFF	TGTGCCAGCACCCACGGACAGACCACTGAAGCTTTCTTT
TRBJ1-2	14	TRBV2	-	-	CASSGDTGIYGYTF	TGTGCCAGCAGTGGGGATACAGGTATCTATGGCTACACCTTC
TRBJ1-4	14	TRBV28	-	-	CASRSQGSNEKLFF	TGTGCCAGCAGGTCACAGGGATCTAATGAAAAACTGTTTTTT
TRBJ2-6	17	TRBV14	-	once	CASSLRTAVSGANVLTF	TGTGCCAGCAGCCTACGGACAGCCGTCTCTGGGGCCAACGTCCTGACTTTC
TRBJ2-5	16	TRBV5-1	TRBD2	-	CASSLALAGGYETQYF	TGCGCCAGCAGCTTGGCCCTAGCGGGGGGGTATGAGACCCAGTACTTC
TRBJ2-1	13	TRBV4-1	-	-	CASSQGGGNEQFF	TGCGCCAGCAGCCAAGGAGGGGGAAATGAGCAGTTCTTC
TRBJ1-4	17	TRBV5-4	TRBD1	-	CASSFPGQGAPNEKLFF	TGTGCCAGCAGCTTCCCGGGACAGGGGGCCCCTAATGAAAAACTGTTTTTT
TRBJ1-5	14	TRBV5-1	TRBD1	-	CASSSDRGGQPQHF	TGCGCCAGCAGCTCGGACAGGGGAGGGCAGCCCCAGCATTTT
TRBJ1-2	14	TRBV19	-	-	CASSIGQFGSGYTF	TGTGCCAGTAGTATAGGACAGTTCGGAAGCGGCTACACCTTC
TRBJ2-7	13	TRBV24-1	-	-	CALNGDDSYEQYF	TGTGCCTTGAACGGAGATGATTCCTACGAGCAGTACTTC
TRBJ2-4	15	TRBV4-1	TRBD1	-	CASSQPGQGANLQYF	TGCGCCAGCAGCCAACCTGGACAGGGGGCGAATCTTCAGTACTTC
TRBJ2-5	14	TRBV19	TRBD1	-	CASSPRTGQETQYF	TGTGCCAGTAGTCCCCGGACAGGCCAAGAGACCCAGTACTTC
TRBJ2-7	16	TRBV7-8	TRBD1	-	CASSSSLRTGSYEQYF	TGTGCCAGCAGCTCCTCCTTGAGGACAGGGTCCTACGAGCAGTACTTC
TRBJ1-5	15	TRBV19	-	-	CASSPRTGGNQPQHF	TGTGCCAGTAGTCCTAGGACGGGGGGGAATCAGCCCCAGCATTTT
TRBJ2-7	17	TRBV6-2/TRBV6-3	-	-	CASSYSAQAVRPYEQYF	TGTGCCAGCAGTTACTCAGCCCAGGCAGTCCGCCCCTACGAGCAGTACTTC
TRBJ2-3	15	TRBV5-1	-	-	CASSLGSLLRDTQYF	TGCGCCAGCAGCTTGGGTTCACTGTTGCGGGATACGCAGTATTTT
TRBJ1-5	14	TRBV5-1	-	-	CASRPDYSNQPQHF	TGCGCCAGCAGGCCAGACTATAGCAATCAGCCCCAGCATTTT
TRBJ1-6	13	TRBV12-3/TRBV12-4	-	few	CASSSMKGSPLHF	TGTGCCAGCAGTTCGATGAAGGGGTCACCCCTCCACTTT
TRBJ1-2	15	TRBV5-4	TRBD1	once	CASSIQGAPNYGYTF	TGTGCCAGCAGCATTCAGGGGGCGCCGAACTATGGCTACACCTTC
TRBJ1-6	15	TRBV11-1	-	-	CASSLSTSGNSPLHF	TGTGCCAGCAGCTTATCAACGAGCGGTAATTCACCCCTCCACTTT
TRBJ1-1	15	TRBV2	TRBD1	-	CASSESLTGMDEAFF	TGTGCCAGCTCGGAGTCCTTGACAGGGATGGATGAAGCTTTCTTT
TRBJ1-3	17	TRBV13	-	once	CASSLEQGFGAGNTIYF	TGTGCCAGCAGCTTGGAACAGGGTTTTGGAGCTGGAAACACCATATATTTT
TRBJ2-2	15	TRBV14	TRBD2	-	CASSRLAGVTGELFF	TGTGCCAGCAGCCGGCTAGCGGGAGTCACCGGGGAGCTGTTTTTT
TRBJ1-4	16	TRBV6-6	TRBD1	once	CASSYPVGQVNEKLFF	TGTGCCAGCAGTTACCCGGTGGGACAGGTTAATGAAAAACTGTTTTTT
TRBJ2-5	16	TRBV6-2/TRBV6-3	TRBD2	-	CASSYGAGSLAETQYF	TGTGCCAGCAGTTACGGAGCGGGGAGCCTGGCGGAGACCCAGTACTTC
TRBJ1-2	11	TRBV28	-	-	CASRAEYGYTF	TGTGCCAGCAGGGCGGAGTATGGCTACACCTTC
TRBJ1-2	14	TRBV5-6	TRBD1	-	CASSLPGQSYGYTF	TGTGCCAGCAGCTTACCGGGACAGAGCTATGGCTACACCTTC
TRBJ1-1	11	TRBV7-6	-	-	CATTGNTEAFF	TGTGCCACAACAGGGAACACTGAAGCTTTCTTT
TRBJ1-1	16	TRBV28	-	few	CASSSGQGRANTEAFF	TGTGCCAGCAGTTCGGGGCAGGGGAGAGCGAACACTGAAGCTTTCTTT
TRBJ1-5	14	TRBV4-2	-	-	CASSQDLADQPQHF	TGTGCCAGCAGCCAAGATCTTGCAGATCAGCCCCAGCATTTT
TRBJ2-1	19	TRBV10-3	TRBD2	-	CAISESRPETSGGYNEQFF	TGTGCCATCAGTGAGTCGCGGCCAGAAACTAGCGGGGGCTACAATGAGCAGTTCTTC
TRBJ2-2	15	TRBV5-4	-	-	CASSHPNPNTGELFF	TGTGCCAGCAGCCACCCTAACCCGAACACCGGGGAGCTGTTTTTT
TRBJ1-1	11	TRBV18	-	few	CASSPSYEAFF	TGTGCCAGCTCACCTTCTTATGAAGCTTTCTTT
TRBJ1-1	13	TRBV6-5	-	-	CASSSQRPPQAFF	TGTGCCAGCAGTTCCCAGCGTCCCCCTCAAGCTTTCTTT
TRBJ2-1	15	TRBV29-1	-	-	CSVAPQTRIDNEQFF	TGCAGCGTCGCACCCCAGACAAGGATCGACAATGAGCAGTTCTTC